Described below is a single T cell receptor beta chain sequence and its context. Its antigen is still unknown. V lost 0 bases to trimming and J lost 0 bases, with 7 bases between them. This CDR3 contains 15 residues. CDR1 and CDR2 from the germline V gene are SGHRS and YFSETQ. This specimen belongs to a study of identical twins. Study-level findings and limits: Twin sharing of out-of-frame TCR alpha was underestimated by models in monozygotic pairs.

It was template switching that added a universal primer site, and there were unique molecular identifiers on the cDNA. One entry per CDR3 protein results from TCRdb running MiXCR on the 5' RACE reads. The sample has some 790,000 distinct CDR3 sequences; 18% are singletons. The same data also contributed to another study, on T cells expressing NK-cell markers. That work contributes: About 6 donors had dominant NKG2C+ clonotypes that comprised about 1.0-7.5% of their CD8+ T cells.

The chain recombines TRBV5-1 with TRBJ2-1; D is unresolved. Sequencing was performed on PBMCs. This TCR was recovered from a young woman in good health. CDR3 sequence (DNA): TGCGCCAGCAGCTTGGACGGATTCTCCTACAATGAGCAGTTCTTC. Translation: CASSLDGFSYNEQFF.